The clone carrying this T cell receptor beta chain was counted at least ten times. Its antigen is not identified. This record comes from a study of regulatory T cells in long-lasting Graves disease. Study results and limitations: Relative to new patients (around 1,000), persistent patients exhibited greater sharing of public clonotypes (approximately 2,800).

Combining iRepertoire HTBI primers with Arm-PCR of CDR3 regions, the authors built TCR beta libraries. From the multiplex PCR reads, TCRdb called clonotypes with MiXCR, one entry per CDR3 protein. Here the sample spans about 430,000 distinct CDR3 sequences, about 21% being singletons. As to time point: persistent/refractory GD, antithyroid drugs over 5 years with positive TRAb. Construction of the TCR library relied on RNA isolated from PBMCs. Trimming removed 3 bases from V and 3 bases from J; junction bases left unmatched: 4. The CDR3 has 14 amino acids. This sequence was found in a female donor with Graves disease. J is TRBJ2-7 and V is TRBV12-3 or TRBV12-4, with 8 positions matching TRBD2. The specimen was peripheral blood mononuclear cells (PBMCs), collected when the disease was refractory, from a patient treated with antithyroid drugs. CDR3 protein: CASSFGTRLYEQYF. The CDR3 region has the DNA TGTGCCAGCAGTTTCGGGACTAGGCTCTACGAGCAGTACTTC.